One and the same sample provided the 25 T cell receptor beta chains below, sequenced in a study of blood T cell repertoires in COVID-19. The repertoire was sequenced with immunoSEQ multiplex PCR; TCRdb's copy has only in-frame clones and lacks some. The sample includes about 47,000 clones, approximately 84% of them seen just once. Material: peripheral blood. These receptors originate from a middle-aged man with acute or convalescent COVID-19.

CDR3 loop: CASRPGGLEWGEQFF. The CDR3 DNA reads as TGTGCCAGCCGACCGGGGGGACTAGAGTGGGGTGAGCAGTTCTTC. The rearrangement uses TRBV6-5 and TRBJ2-1; 8 bases agree with TRBD2. The CDR3 is 15 residues long. Losses at the gene ends were 8 bases for V and 9 bases for J; bases not matched to a gene: 15. The V gene's germline CDR1 is MNHEY and CDR2 SVGAGI.

This clone was counted a few times. The chain couples TRBV30 to TRBJ2-7, with D perhaps matching TRBD1 (6 bases). This CDR3 contains 12 residues. The V gene lost 1 base and the J gene lost 10 bases, with 14 bases spanning the gap. Germline assignment: CDR1 GTSNPN and CDR2 SVGIG (reference sequence). The CDR3 nucleotides read TGTGCCTGGAGTGGGGCCCGGACAGCTCAGTACTTC. Encoded protein: CAWSGARTAQYF.

The chain joins TRBV14 to TRBJ2-1; D remains unclear. The CDR3 is made up of 15 amino acids. Germline CDR1 and CDR2: SGHDN and FVKESK. Trimming took 0 bases from V and 8 from J, leaving 14 bases between them. The DNA of the CDR3 is TGTGCCAGCAGCCAAGATCTCCCTAGAGGCGATGAGCAGTTCTTC. Protein sequence: CASSQDLPRGDEQFF.

The chain has TRBV4-1 and TRBJ2-3; TRBD2 aligns across 9 bases. The CDR3 sequence is 17 residues long. Germline V gene lookup returns CDR1 MGHRA and CDR2 YSYEKL. V dropped 1 base and J dropped 2; count of bases not matched to a gene: 7. This CDR3 reads CASSQAPAGGLTDTQYF. DNA for the CDR3: TGCGCCAGCAGCCAAGCACCAGCGGGGGGACTCACAGATACGCAGTATTTT.

There are a few counts of this clone. J is TRBJ1-5 and V is TRBV3-1 (or the pseudogene TRBV3-2), with a weak D call TRBD1 (6 bases). The CDR3 is 14 amino acids. In germline, CDR1 is LGHDT, CDR2 YNNKEL (reference sequence). With 1 base removed from V and 7 bases from J, the gap between germline ends came to 11 bases. The CDR3 DNA is TGTGCCAGCAGCCAAGGCGGGGGCGGGCAGCCCCAGCATTTT. It is translated as CASSQGGGGQPQHF.

This CDR3 reads CASSTGQGQPQHF. As DNA, the CDR3 is TGTGCCAGCAGTACGGGTCAGGGTCAGCCCCAGCATTTT. This chain connects TRBV2 to TRBJ1-5, with a tentative D call TRBD1 (5 bases). The CDR3 is 13 amino acids. Trimming cost V 5 bases and J 6 bases, with 11 bases left between them. The germline V gene encodes CDR1 SNHLY and CDR2 FYNNEI. Full variable domain (remainder filled in from reference TRBV2 and TRBJ1-5): EPEVTQTPSHQVTQMGQEVILRCVPISNHLYFYWYRQILGQKVEFLVSFYNNEISEKSEIFDDQFSVERPDGSNFTLKIRSTKLEDSAMYFCASSTGQGQPQHFGDGTRLSIL.

The chain combines TRBV1 with TRBJ1-5. TRBV1 is reported as a pseudogene. This CDR3 comprises 16 residues. As DNA, the CDR3 is TGCACCAGCAGCCAAGATGGCGGGGTGTGGAATCAGCCCCAGCATTTT. Protein: CTSSQDGGVWNQPQHF.

Here the CDR3 reads CSVVGDLMNTEAFF. Here the CDR3 DNA reads TGCAGCGTTGTCGGAGACCTCATGAACACTGAAGCTTTCTTT. The chain joins TRBV29-1 to TRBJ1-1; the D is unclear. The CDR3 covers 14 residues. V lost 4 bases and J lost 0, with 12 bases in between. The germline gives CDR1 SQVTM, CDR2 ANQGSEA.

The chain combines TRBV5-1 with TRBJ2-2; 7 bases line up with TRBD2. This CDR3 is built from 16 residues. Germline V gene sequence: CDR1 SGHRS, CDR2 YFSETQ. J lost 4 bases, V lost 1 base, and 7 bases had no gene match. The CDR3, as DNA: TGCGCCAGCAGCTTGAGGGAGGGTAGGAGCACCGGGGAGCTGTTTTTT. Translation: CASSLREGRSTGELFF.

The rearrangement links TRBV6-5 to TRBJ2-7, with 7 bases identical to TRBD2. V dropped 10 bases and J dropped 1; count of bases not matched to a gene: 10. This CDR3 has 14 amino acids. CDR1 MNHEY and CDR2 SVGAGI come from the germline V gene. CDR3 amino acids: CATHGEGTSYEQYF. In nucleotides, the CDR3 is TGTGCCACCCATGGGGAGGGAACGTCCTACGAGCAGTACTTC.

V is TRBV20-1 and J is TRBJ1-1; tentatively, D is TRBD1 (6 bases). CDR3 length: 10 residues. Trimming took 2 bases from V and 11 from J, leaving 9 bases between them. Germline CDR1 reads DFQATT; CDR2 reads SNEGSKA (reference sequence). The CDR3 DNA reads TGCAGTGCTAGATCAGGGGAGGCTTTCTTT. This encodes CSARSGEAFF.

The chain links TRBV28 to TRBJ1-2; TRBD1 might be the D (5 bases). From germline, CDR1 is MDHEN and CDR2 SYDVKM. The CDR3 covers 12 residues. V was trimmed by 7 bases and J by 7 bases, leaving 13 bases between them. CDR3 nucleotides: TGTGCCAGCAAAGGGGCAGTGGGTGGCTACACCTTC. It is translated as CASKGAVGGYTF.

Notes on this clone: Additional DNA sequences in this sample encode the identical CDR3. This chain joins TRBV5-1 and TRBJ1-2, with no clear D. The CDR3 has 14 amino acids. Trimming shortened V by 0 bases and J by 5 bases, and 11 bases separated the two germline ends. Germline CDR1 and CDR2: SGHRS and YFSETQ. CDR3 protein: CASSLDGGGYGYTF. The CDR3 nucleotides read TGCGCCAGCAGCTTGGACGGAGGCGGGTATGGCTACACCTTC.

This chain links TRBV11-2 with TRBJ2-1; the D gene is possibly TRBD1 (6 bases). The ends were cut back, 6 bases at V and 5 bases at J, with 20 bases in the middle. Per germline, CDR1 SGHAT and CDR2 FQNNGV. The length of the CDR3 is 16 residues. CDR3 sequence reads: CASRRPGQGLNNEQFF. The CDR3 nucleotides read TGTGCCAGCAGACGCCCAGGGCAGGGGCTCAACAATGAGCAGTTCTTC.

V gene TRBV29-1 combines with J gene TRBJ1-4; D not resolved. Trimming took 4 bases from V and 3 from J, leaving 6 bases between them. CDR3 size: 12 residues. From germline, CDR1 is SQVTM and CDR2 ANQGSEA. The CDR3 DNA reads TGCAGCGTTGCTCAGGCTAATGAAAAACTGTTTTTT. Encoded protein: CSVAQANEKLFF.

The V gene is TRBV27, the J gene TRBJ2-3; TRBD2 agrees at 14 bases. This CDR3 comprises 17 residues. The V gene's germline CDR1 is MNHEY and CDR2 SMNVEV (reference sequence). With V trimmed by 5 bases and J by 2 bases, 6 bases remained unmatched. DNA for the CDR3: TGTGCCAGCAGTCCCATGGGACTAGCGGGAGACACAGATACGCAGTATTTT. It yields the protein CASSPMGLAGDTDTQYF.

The chain is built from TRBV5-4 and TRBJ2-1, with 9 bases matching TRBD1. Germline CDR1 SGHNT, CDR2 YYREEE (reference sequence). This CDR3 contains 16 residues. V lost 5 bases, J lost 0 bases, and 6 bases stayed unmatched. This CDR3 reads CASRGQGLGSYNEQFF. CDR3 DNA: TGTGCCAGCAGGGGACAGGGTTTGGGCTCCTACAATGAGCAGTTCTTC.

The chain combines TRBV28 with TRBJ2-3, with D maybe TRBD2 (6 bases). Trimming cost V 6 bases and J 2 bases, with 12 bases left between them. This CDR3 contains 14 residues. Germline assignment: CDR1 MDHEN and CDR2 SYDVKM. CDR3 in DNA: TGTGCCAGCAGCCGAGCGGGCCCCACAGATACGCAGTATTTT. This encodes CASSRAGPTDTQYF.

This clone has only one observation. For the CDR3, the DNA is TGTGCCAGCACCTCGCGGGGGGGTGGCAATCAGCCCCAGCATTTT. Translating it yields CASTSRGGGNQPQHF. The rearrangement joins TRBV5-8 to TRBJ1-5, with TRBD1 as a possible D gene (5 bases). The CDR3 spans 15 residues. V lost 6 bases, J lost 2 bases, and 15 bases lay in between. Germline V gene lookup returns CDR1 SGHTS and CDR2 YDEGEE.

The chain recombines TRBV5-8 with TRBJ2-7; D is unclear. Germline assignment: CDR1 SGHTS and CDR2 YDEGEE. Trimming left V 0 bases short and J 2 bases short, with 12 bases between. The length of the CDR3 is 15 residues. As DNA, the CDR3 is TGTGCCAGCAGCTTGGGCCACCTACGGGCCTACGAGCAGTACTTC. Protein: CASSLGHLRAYEQYF.

This clone was seen a handful of times. This chain links TRBV18 with TRBJ1-2; 7 bases align to TRBD1. The CDR3 sequence is 15 residues long. J was trimmed by 5 bases and V by 0 bases; bases with no gene match: 6. Germline CDR1 and CDR2: KGHSH and LQKENI. The DNA for the CDR3 is TGTGCCAGCTCACCACCGGGACAGAACGGGTATGGCTACACCTTC. Translated: CASSPPGQNGYGYTF.

This sequence joins TRBV23-1 and TRBJ2-1; 14 nucleotides align to TRBD2. TRBV23-1 is classed as an ORF, of uncertain function. V lost 9 bases to trimming and J lost 7 bases; unmatched junction nucleotides: 14. The CDR3 is made up of 17 amino acids. The DNA of the CDR3 is TGCGCCAGTCCAGGGGCGACTAGCGGGAGGGCCTGGAATGAGCAGTTCTTC. It specifies CASPGATSGRAWNEQFF.

This clone was picked up a small number of times. This chain uses TRBV15 with TRBJ1-5; 7 nucleotides agree with TRBD1. Looked up from germline, CDR1 is LNHNV and CDR2 is YYDKDF (reference sequence). With 3 bases clipped from V and 4 bases from J, the junction kept 6 bases outside the gene matches. CDR3 length equals 15 residues. The CDR3 here is CATSSGTVWNQPQHF. In DNA form, the CDR3 reads TGTGCCACCAGCAGCGGGACAGTATGGAATCAGCCCCAGCATTTT.

The chain is built from TRBV7-5 and TRBJ1-4. TRBV7-5 corresponds to a pseudogene. This CDR3 comprises 9 residues. The CDR3 DNA follows: TGTGCATTAAGCCGCGTTCTGTTTTTT. It specifies CALSRVLFF.

This clone came up once. This chain joins TRBV19 and TRBJ2-7; D may be TRBD1 (6 bases). Germline assignment: CDR1 LNHDA and CDR2 SQIVND (reference sequence). Between the trimmed V and J ends, which lost 3 bases and 6 bases, there was a span of 15 bases. This CDR3 has 14 residues. For the CDR3, the DNA is TGTGCCAGTAGTATCGGGGCAGGGGCCTCCGAGCAGTACTTC. Its protein product is CASSIGAGASEQYF.